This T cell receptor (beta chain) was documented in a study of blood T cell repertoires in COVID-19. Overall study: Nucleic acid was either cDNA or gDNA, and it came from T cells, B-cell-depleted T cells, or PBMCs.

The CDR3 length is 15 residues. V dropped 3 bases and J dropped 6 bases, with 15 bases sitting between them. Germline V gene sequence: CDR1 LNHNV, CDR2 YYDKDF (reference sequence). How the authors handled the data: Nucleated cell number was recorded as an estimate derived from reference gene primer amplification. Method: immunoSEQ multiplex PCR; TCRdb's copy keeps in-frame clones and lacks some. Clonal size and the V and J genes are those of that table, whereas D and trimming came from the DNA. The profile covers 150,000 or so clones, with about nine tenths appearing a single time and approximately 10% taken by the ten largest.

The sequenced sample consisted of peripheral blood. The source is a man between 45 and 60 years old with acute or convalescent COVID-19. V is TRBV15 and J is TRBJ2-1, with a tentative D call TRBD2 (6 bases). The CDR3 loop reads CATSSGGSVVNEQFF. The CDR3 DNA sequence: TGTGCCACCAGCAGTGGAGGGAGCGTCGTCAATGAGCAGTTCTTC.